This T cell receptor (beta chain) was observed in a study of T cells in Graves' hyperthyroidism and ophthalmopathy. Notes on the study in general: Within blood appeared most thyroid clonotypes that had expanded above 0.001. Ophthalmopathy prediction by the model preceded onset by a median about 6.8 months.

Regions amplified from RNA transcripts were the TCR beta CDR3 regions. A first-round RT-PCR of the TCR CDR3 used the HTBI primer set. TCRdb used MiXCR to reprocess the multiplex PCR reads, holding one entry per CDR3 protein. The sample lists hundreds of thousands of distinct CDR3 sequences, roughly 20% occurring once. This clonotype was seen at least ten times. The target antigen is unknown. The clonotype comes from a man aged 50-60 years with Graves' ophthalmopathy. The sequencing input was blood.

The CDR3 nucleotides are TGTGCCAGCAGTCCGGGACAGGGAAGGAGGGGTGCTGAAAAACTGTTTTTT. This encodes CASSPGQGRRGAEKLFF. The gene calls are TRBV2 and TRBJ1-4; 9 bases line up with TRBD1. The CDR3 is 17 amino acids. Germline V lookup: CDR1 SNHLY, CDR2 FYNNEI. V was clipped by 5 bases and J by 7 bases; unmatched bases: 14.